This T cell receptor beta chain was identified during a study of shared clonotypes between healthy human individuals. Study-level points and caveats: Clonotypes which were not shared had lower generation probabilities than clonotypes that all four donors shared. On the whole, naive subsets had larger estimated richness than memory subsets had.

Turning to this clone: Its antigen is unknown.

This CDR3 has 16 amino acids. J was trimmed by 4 bases and V by 4 bases; bases with no gene match: 9. Germline V CDR1 and CDR2: SGHTA, FQGNSA. Each subset's genomic DNA was split evenly across several immunoSEQ plates. Here immunoSEQ multiplex PCR was the method, and the copy in TCRdb shows in-frame clones only, minus some. Of about 960,000 clones in the sample, over 75% were seen once. Sample: memory CD4+ T cells sorted from blood. The subset was: CD45RA-negative fraction. J is TRBJ2-3 and V is TRBV7-2; 9 bases agree with TRBD2. This TCR was sampled from a man between 18 and 29 years old in good health. CDR3 protein: CASSSSGDLVADTQYF. The CDR3 DNA reads TGTGCCAGCAGCTCTAGCGGGGACCTAGTCGCAGATACGCAGTATTTT.